This T cell receptor (beta chain) was identified during a study of T cells in Graves' hyperthyroidism and ophthalmopathy. Study at large: Blood was drawn when the patient was first diagnosed and still untreated.

There are 14 residues in the CDR3. The germline CDR1 and CDR2 sequences are MNHEY and SMNVEV (reference sequence). The V gene end was trimmed by 5 bases and the J gene end by 8 bases; junction bases not matched to a gene: 6. Study-wide results and limits: The majority of expanded thyroid clonotypes above 0.001 also appeared in blood.

Amplification of TCR beta CDR3 regions used RNA as the template. The HTBI set primed first-round TCR CDR3 RT-PCR. TCRdb fed the multiplex PCR reads into MiXCR, producing one record per CDR3 protein. The table has fewer than 200,000 distinct CDR3 sequences, more than 15% seen once. This clonotype was seen repeatedly, ten times or more. What it recognizes is unknown. This receptor was obtained from a woman in her fifties or sixties with Graves' hyperthyroidism. Sequencing was done on a sample of blood. The chain couples TRBV27 to TRBJ1-4; 9 bases align to TRBD1. CDR3 in amino acids: CASSQQGAREKLFF. CDR3 nucleotide sequence: TGTGCCAGCAGTCAACAGGGGGCGCGGGAAAAACTGTTTTTT.